One sample yielded the 5 T cell receptor beta chains listed below, sequenced in a study of blood T cell repertoires in COVID-19. Sequencing used immunoSEQ multiplex PCR; TCRdb keeps in-frame clones, though not all of them. The sample has approximately 47,000 clones; approximately 85% are singletons. The sequencing sample was made of peripheral blood. These receptors originate from a woman aged 55-69 years with acute or convalescent COVID-19.

This chain links TRBV7-6 with TRBJ1-1; a possible D gene is TRBD1 (5 bases). V was clipped by 0 bases and J by 2 bases, with 10 bases between them. The CDR3 covers 15 residues. Germline V lookup: CDR1 SGHVS, CDR2 FNYEAQ. The CDR3 coding sequence is TGTGCCAGCAGCTTAGCGGGGGGGGGAAACACTGAAGCTTTCTTT. Its translation: CASSLAGGGNTEAFF. Looking up the rest from reference TRBV7-6 and TRBJ1-1 gives the full variable domain: GAGVSQSPRYKVTKRGQDVALRCDPISGHVSLYWYRQALGQGPEFLTYFNYEAQQDKSGLPNDRFSAERPEGSISTLTIQRTEQRDSAMYRCASSLAGGGNTEAFFGQGTRLTVV.

The table lists this clone with a count of one. The chain carries TRBV21-1 and TRBJ2-7; TRBD2, the D gene given by the table, was not confirmed from the DNA. TRBV21-1 corresponds to a pseudogene. CDR3 size: 14 residues. The CDR3 DNA sequence: TGTGCCAGCAGCAAAGAAGGAGTAACCTACGAGCAGTACTTC. This encodes CASSKEGVTYEQYF.

This chain joins TRBV6-1 and TRBJ2-5; 12 nucleotides match TRBD2. Trimming cost V 4 bases and J 2 bases; bases outside gene matches: 5. Germline V CDR1 and CDR2: MNHNS, SASEGT. The CDR3 extends over 16 amino acids. In nucleotides, the CDR3 is TGTGCCAGCAGTGGCAGGACTAGCGGGGTACAAGAGACCCAGTACTTC. This sequence encodes CASSGRTSGVQETQYF.

The chain combines TRBV6-5 with TRBJ2-1; 7 nucleotides line up with TRBD1. The CDR3 is 14 amino acids. Germline assignment: CDR1 MNHEY and CDR2 SVGAGI. The V segment lost 9 bases and the J segment 7 bases; nucleotides outside the gene matches: 12. CDR3 loop: CASRDRASKNEQFF. The CDR3 DNA is TGTGCCAGTAGAGACAGGGCGAGTAAGAATGAGCAGTTCTTC.

CDR3 nucleotide sequence: TGTGCCAGCAGTTTGCTAGCGGGAGGGCCACACAATGAGCAGTTCTTC. Translation: CASSLLAGGPHNEQFF. The chain has TRBV28 and TRBJ2-1, with TRBD2 matching over 12 bases. V lost 3 bases, J lost 5 bases, and 5 bases stayed unmatched. The CDR3 consists of 16 residues. Looked up from germline, CDR1 is MDHEN and CDR2 is SYDVKM. Full variable domain (rest looked up from reference TRBV28 and TRBJ2-1): DVKVTQSSRYLVKRTGEKVFLECVQDMDHENMFWYRQDPGLGLRLIYFSYDVKMKEKGDIPEGYSVSREKKERFSLILESASTNQTSMYLCASSLLAGGPHNEQFFGPGTRLTVL.